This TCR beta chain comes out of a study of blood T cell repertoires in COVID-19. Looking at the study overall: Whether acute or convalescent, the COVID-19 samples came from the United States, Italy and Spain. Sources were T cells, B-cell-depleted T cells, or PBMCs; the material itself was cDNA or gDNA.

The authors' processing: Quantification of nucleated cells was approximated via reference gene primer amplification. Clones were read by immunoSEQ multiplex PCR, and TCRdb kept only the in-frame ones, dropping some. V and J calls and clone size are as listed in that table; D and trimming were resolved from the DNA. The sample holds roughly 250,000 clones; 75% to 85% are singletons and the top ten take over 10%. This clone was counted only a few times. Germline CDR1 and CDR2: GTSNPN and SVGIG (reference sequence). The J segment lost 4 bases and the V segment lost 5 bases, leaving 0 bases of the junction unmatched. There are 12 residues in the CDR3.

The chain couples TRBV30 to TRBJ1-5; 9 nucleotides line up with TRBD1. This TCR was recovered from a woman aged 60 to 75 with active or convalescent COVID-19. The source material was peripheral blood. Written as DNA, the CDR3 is TGTGCCTGGGGGACAGGGAATCAGCCCCAGCATTTT. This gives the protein CAWGTGNQPQHF.